This T cell receptor (beta chain) originates from a study of T cell responses to AZD1222 COVID-19 vaccine (dated by TCRdb to about 2021). Looking at the study overall: TCR sequencing was performed for 233 trial participants, of whom around 200 were given two doses of AZD1222 and some 25 were given two doses of MenACWY control vaccine. Trial participants were enrolled by age into 18-55, 56-69 and 70-plus year subgroups, with approximately 150, 30 and 60 TCR-sequenced participants respectively.

In the case of this clone: Its antigen is not yet known.

The time point label corresponds to: baseline before first vaccination. Vaccinee samples were obtained from the UK trials COV001 and COV002, which included a single-blind randomized controlled phase 2/3 trial of AZD1222 (ChAdOx1 nCoV-19) in healthy adults. For TCRbeta chain sequencing, PBMC samples from trial participants were taken at day 0 and at day 28 after the second dose. The CDR3 regions of human TCRbeta chains were analyzed by immunosequencing. As for how the authors treated the data: Repertoire TCRs were matched against a reference library of SARS-CoV-2-specific TCRs generated with the MIRA antigen-specificity platform. Breadth was defined as the fraction of unique TCRs that were SARS-CoV-2-associated. Depth was defined as the fraction of total T cells that were SARS-CoV-2-associated. Using the MIRA data, each spike-specific TCR was assigned both to the spike region to which the TCR was reactive and to a CD4 or CD8 class. Log10-transformed breadth and depth values were compared by one-way ANOVA with Sidak's multiple comparisons tests. The source is immuneACCESS, and TCRdb retained only in-frame sequences with V and J called. Part of the clones is not carried over; for the studies checked, unresolved V genes explain less than half of this, and the remainder is unexplained. Clone size and V and J calls were adopted from that table, with D and trimming inferred from the DNA. The table for this sample lists about 140,000 clones. Approximately 2% of the sample lies in the top ten.

Unmatched junction bases come to 9, with V trimmed by 8 bases and J by 7 bases. The germline V gene (reference sequence) provides CDR1 LNHDA and CDR2 SQIVND. The CDR3 sequence holds 13 residues, the cysteine and phenylalanine included. Just CDR3 DNA is preserved here, 39 bases in frame from base 1. The investigation overall reported the following: Epitopes outside the regions mutated in the B.1.351 and B.1.1.7 variants were reportedly recognized by nearly half of the unique spike-specific TCRs. Participants were mostly white British, with more females than males. The authors suggested clonal diversity may have been underestimated. Because no day 14 peak-response samples were available, repertoires were characterized only after the peak T cell response. After two AZD1222 doses, both the breadth and the depth of spike-specific TCRs were significantly higher than at day 0 and than in MenACWY recipients. In the small 56-69-year group, the increase in depth fell short of significance, most likely because of low power. Conclusions about previously exposed vaccinees are limited, since just six or seven AZD1222 recipients were seropositive for SARS-CoV-2 at baseline. The vaccine-associated CD4 TCRs covered the entire spike protein, and the dominant responses fell in regions 160-218 and 743-854.

This chain joins TRBV19 to TRBJ1-1, and 8 junction bases match TRBD1. The source material was peripheral blood. This sequence originates from an adult in good health. The DNA reads TGTGCCAGTCCACAGGGGGTTCGGGGTGAAGCTTTCTTT. Its amino acids are CASPQGVRGEAFF. This CDR3, with the reference TRBV19 and TRBJ1-1 proteins standing in past its ends, gives the full variable domain DGGITQSPKYLFRKEGQNVTLSCEQNLNHDAMYWYRQDPGQGLRLIYYSQIVNDFQKGDIAEGYSVSREKKESFPLTVTSAQKNPTAFYLCASPQGVRGEAFFGQGTRLTVV.